This TCR beta chain stems from a study of TIL therapy for anti-PD-1-resistant metastatic lung cancer. In the study overall: A handful of tumors were EGFR-mutant and two were ALK-rearranged. Tumors carried a median about 1.5 non-synonymous mutations per megabase. Study observations and caveats: TIL clonotype persistence in blood showed no apparent association with response. The cohort had more treatment-naive, never-smoker and oncogene-addicted patients than typical.

There are a few counts of this clone. Its antigen remains unidentified. The time point is: pre-treatment sample, taken before nivolumab and TIL therapy. The CDR3 covers 16 residues. CDR1 and CDR2 from the germline V gene are GTSNPN and SVGIG (reference sequence). The V end was cut by 0 bases, the J end by 2 bases, with 14 bases between. The libraries were made with immunoSEQ v3. Data came from immunoSEQ multiplex PCR; TCRdb stores just in-frame clones and leaves some out. The sample comprises 45,000 to 75,000 clones, roughly 91% of which are singletons, and 2.6% rests with the top ten. This receptor was identified in a person aged 25 to 85 with non-small cell lung cancer. The source was blood, collected at baseline. This chain links TRBV30 with TRBJ1-5; a possible D gene is TRBD1 (5 bases). CDR3 coding DNA: TGTGCCTGGAGTGTGGGGGGAGCCGGGGGCAATCAGCCCCAGCATTTT. Translating gives CAWSVGGAGGNQPQHF.